This T cell receptor (beta chain) is drawn from a study of blood T cell repertoires in COVID-19 (dated by TCRdb to between 2020 and 2021). With respect to the entire study: Samples covering the acute and convalescent phases of COVID-19 were provided by collaborators in the United States, Italy and Spain. The prospective study material was composed of cDNA or gDNA derived from T cells, B-cell-depleted T cells, or PBMCs. The dataset comprised deeply sampled blood TCRbeta repertoires from subjects exposed to, actively infected with, or recovered from COVID-19. The repertoires were made available in a free public database intended to serve as a resource for research on the immune response to SARS-CoV-2. Samples came from the ongoing ImmuneRACE study (first 160 participants) plus 1,254 subjects from 6 global collaborators. A de-identified subject ID, COVID-19 status, age in years and sex were almost always included in the sample metadata. Where available, HLA class I and class II types were taken from metadata supplied by the sample provider and were not determined by assay-based typing. Results the study describes overall, beyond this receptor: The quantity of clinical and demographic metadata differed by source and by participant and was supplied without curation.

Worth noting for this clone: Its antigen is currently not known. Base quality data are lacking; no much larger clone is found one base away.

The immunoSEQ Assay, a bias-controlled multiplex PCR, was used to amplify TCRbeta CDR3 regions from genomic DNA. In the paper's pipeline: Nucleated cell counts per sample were estimated from amplification of reference gene primers within the assay. To quantify the absolute abundance of each unique TCRbeta CDR3 rearrangement, sequence reads were collapsed and filtered. Productive Simpson clonality was computed per sample as the square root of Simpson's diversity index over productive rearrangements. Drawn from immuneACCESS, this table holds only the in-frame rearrangements with V and J called that TCRdb kept. Clones are partly lost; checked studies trace under half to an unresolved V gene and leave the rest unexplained. Clone size and the V and J calls come from that table; the DNA yielded D and trimming. Within this sample are roughly 16,000 clones, with 70% to 90% of them counted one time only. Roughly 49% of the sample comes from the top ten.

Collaborating institutions collected whole blood in K2EDTA tubes following their own protocols. For TCRbeta analysis, collaborators shipped samples in one of three forms: frozen whole blood, isolated PBMCs, or DNA extracted from either of those sample types. From the cysteine up to the phenylalanine, the CDR3 has a length of 16 residues. Just CDR3 DNA is preserved here, 48 bases in frame from base 1. V is trimmed back by 0 bases and J by 1 base, and the junction contains 4 bases that no gene match accounts for. The CDR1 and CDR2 encoded by the germline V gene are SQVTM and ANQGSEA. What was sequenced was peripheral blood. This clonotype originated in a human donor in a cohort sampled during active COVID-19. The V and J genes are TRBV29-1 and TRBJ1-2, and 11 junction bases match TRBD1. The CDR3 sequence is CSVEDRTGGDNYGYTF. The nucleotides are TGCAGCGTTGAAGATCGGACAGGGGGCGATAACTATGGCTACACCTTC.